A single sample is the source of the 7 T cell receptor beta chains below, sequenced in a study of tissue T cells after allogeneic stem cell transplantation (dated 2022 in TCRdb). The time point label of this sample denotes: recipient (host-origin) PBMCs collected before allo-HCT. The method behind the library was the immunoSEQ multiplex PCR assay. TCRdb carries this immuneACCESS record with in-frame sequences only. Its versions omit some clonotypes, under half of them owing to an unresolved V gene in the studies checked, with the rest unexplained. This sample lists about 6,000 clones; 76% were detected once. The top ten hold around 5% of the sample. The starting material was blood, obtained before transplantation. These TCRs come from a man between 40 and 70 years old who later had graft-versus-host disease after an allogeneic stem cell transplant.

In its sample, this clone is large. The chain recombines TRBV27 with TRBJ1-5, with D perhaps TRBD1 (6 bases). Germline V CDR1 and CDR2: MNHEY, SMNVEV (reference sequence). The CDR3 has 18 amino acids. Trimming removed 2 bases from V and 2 bases from J, with 19 bases in between. The CDR3 here is CASSLAHVQGEGNQPQHF. CDR3 coding DNA: TGTGCCAGCAGTTTAGCTCATGTACAGGGAGAAGGCAATCAGCCCCAGCATTTT.

The V gene is TRBV10-3, the J gene TRBJ1-4, with D unclear. CDR1 is ENHRY and CDR2 is SYGVKD in the germline V gene. This CDR3 spans 12 amino acids. The V end lost 0 bases, the J end lost 6 bases, and 2 bases lay between the germline ends. This CDR3 reads CAISESYEKLFF. CDR3 DNA sequence: TGTGCCATCAGTGAGTCTTATGAAAAACTGTTTTTT.

The genes are TRBV20-1 and TRBJ2-7, with D tentatively TRBD2 (5 bases). The CDR3 runs to 11 residues. Looked up from germline, CDR1 is DFQATT and CDR2 is SNEGSKA (reference sequence). Trimming pared 8 bases from V and 5 bases from J, leaving 13 bases between. CDR3 coding DNA: TGCAGTTCTAAACGGGGTGACGAGCAGTACTTC. It encodes CSSKRGDEQYF.

This clone was seen a single time. The chain links TRBV6-6 to TRBJ2-5; D gene ambiguous. CDR3 length: 13 amino acids. V lost 5 bases to trimming and J lost 3 bases, with 10 bases between them. Germline V gene lookup returns CDR1 MNHNY and CDR2 SVGAGI (reference sequence). The CDR3 DNA is TGTGCCAGCAGTGCCCCGAGCGAAGAGACCCAGTACTTC. Translated: CASSAPSEETQYF.

V is TRBV6-6 and J is TRBJ1-1; D might be TRBD1 (5 bases). V was shortened by 5 bases and J by 1 base, with 11 bases between the two germline ends. The germline gives CDR1 MNHNY, CDR2 SVGAGI (reference sequence). CDR3 length: 14 residues. The CDR3 spells CASSTGTANTEAFF. As DNA, the CDR3 is TGTGCCAGCAGTACCGGGACGGCGAACACTGAAGCTTTCTTT.

The chain combines TRBV6-6 with TRBJ2-3; D is perhaps TRBD2 (5 bases). The CDR3 runs 16 residues. CDR1 and CDR2 from the germline V gene are MNHNY and SVGAGI (reference sequence). Trimming stripped 0 bases from V and 4 bases from J, with 14 bases between. The CDR3 loop reads CASSYSPGSFPDTQYF. The CDR3 DNA follows: TGTGCCAGCAGTTACTCGCCGGGGTCGTTCCCAGATACGCAGTATTTT.

The chain uses TRBV5-1 and TRBJ1-4, with a weak D call TRBD1 (6 bases). Germline values: CDR1 SGHRS, CDR2 YFSETQ. This CDR3 has 16 amino acids. V was cut by 0 bases and J by 0 bases, with 9 bases left in between. This chain's CDR3 is CASSLVGGATNEKLFF. The CDR3 nucleotides are TGCGCCAGCAGCTTGGTAGGGGGGGCAACTAATGAAAAACTGTTTTTT. The full variable domain, completed using reference TRBV5-1 and TRBJ1-4, is KAGVTQTPRYLIKTRGQQVTLSCSPISGHRSVSWYQQTPGQGLQFLFEYFSETQRNKGNFPGRFSGRQFSNSRSEMNVSTLELGDSALYLCASSLVGGATNEKLFFGSGTQLSVL.